The rows below give T cell receptor beta chains drawn from one sample of a study of patients and donors after allogeneic stem cell transplantation. In TCRdb, the RT-PCR reads were re-called with MiXCR into one record per CDR3 protein. The table lists about a million distinct CDR3 sequences, more than 15% of them singletons. Source material: blood, either unsorted or a sorted T cell fraction (not recorded which). The receptors stem from a human donor who was either an allogeneic HSCT recipient or a stem cell or donor lymphocyte infusion donor (not recorded which). It is not recorded whose cells these are; they may come from a transplant donor. CDR3s include the opening cysteine and the closing phenylalanine or tryptophan. D genes are given only for firm matches. Clone size is shown for a subset of rows, as once, few, many or a class of expanded clone.

D | J | V | size | CDR3 | DNA
- | TRBJ1-1 | TRBV2 | - | CASSEGAGTEAFF | TGTGCCAGCAGTGAAGGGGCAGGCACTGAAGCTTTCTTT
TRBD2 | TRBJ2-2 | TRBV12-3/TRBV12-4 | few | CASTRAGGRAGELFF | TGTGCCAGCACCCGAGCGGGGGGGCGCGCCGGGGAGCTGTTTTTT
- | TRBJ1-2 | TRBV7-9 | few | CASSLGTLNYGYTF | TGTGCCAGCAGCTTAGGGACCCTAAACTATGGCTACACCTTC
- | TRBJ2-7 | TRBV12-3/TRBV12-4 | few | CASSYGTGLSAYF | TGTGCCAGCAGTTATGGGACTGGATTGTCGGCTTACTTC
TRBD1 | TRBJ2-1 | TRBV18 | few | CASSPTGVVDEQFF | TGTGCCAGCTCACCAACAGGGGTGGTGGATGAGCAGTTCTTC
TRBD1 | TRBJ1-2 | TRBV5-1 | few | CASSSDREANYGYTF | TGCGCCAGCAGCTCGGACAGGGAGGCCAACTATGGCTACACCTTC
- | TRBJ2-3 | TRBV7-9 | - | CASIPRGPSAQYF | TGTGCCAGCATTCCGAGAGGTCCTTCCGCGCAGTATTTT
TRBD1 | TRBJ2-2 | TRBV7-8 | few | CASPRDRGNIANTGELFF | TGTGCCAGCCCGCGGGACAGGGGCAATATCGCGAACACCGGGGAGCTGTTTTTT
- | TRBJ1-1 | TRBV15 | few | CATSRDPTGNTEAFF | TGTGCCACCAGCAGAGACCCGACAGGGAACACTGAAGCTTTCTTT
- | TRBJ2-7 | TRBV5-1 | - | CASSFLLGSSYEQYF | TGCGCCAGCAGCTTCCTACTCGGGAGCTCCTACGAGCAGTACTTC
TRBD2 | TRBJ2-1 | TRBV7-2 | - | CASSQREGQFF | TGTGCCAGCAGCCAGCGGGAGGGGCAGTTCTTC
- | TRBJ2-5 | TRBV7-9 | once | CASSLAKGLGTQYF | TGTGCCAGCAGCTTAGCGAAAGGGCTAGGTACCCAGTACTTC
- | TRBJ2-3 | TRBV28 | few | CASSLSGNTQYF | TGTGCCAGCAGTTTGAGTGGGAATACGCAGTATTTT
TRBD1 | TRBJ2-1 | TRBV29-1 | few | CSVGETGEQFF | TGCAGCGTTGGGGAGACAGGGGAGCAGTTCTTC
TRBD1 | TRBJ2-7 | TRBV20-1 | few | CSASGTGGSYEQYF | TGCAGTGCATCCGGGACAGGGGGCTCCTACGAGCAGTACTTC
- | TRBJ1-3 | TRBV20-1 | few | CSARERRGAGNTIYF | TGCAGTGCTAGGGAGAGAAGGGGGGCTGGAAACACCATATATTTT
TRBD1 | TRBJ1-2 | TRBV5-1 | - | CASSFGDRANYGYTF | TGCGCCAGCAGCTTTGGGGACAGGGCTAACTATGGCTACACCTTC
- | TRBJ2-1 | TRBV5-6 | - | CASSPGQLYNEQFF | TGTGCCAGCAGCCCCGGACAGCTCTACAATGAGCAGTTCTTC
- | TRBJ2-7 | TRBV12-3/TRBV12-4 | - | CASSLLFGYEQYF | TGTGCCAGCAGTTTACTATTCGGTTACGAGCAGTACTTC
- | TRBJ1-6 | TRBV4-2 | - | CASSQQLLHF | TGTGCCAGCAGCCAACAGCTCCTCCACTTT
- | TRBJ1-4 | TRBV5-1 | few | CASSREGSGTAFATNEKLFF | TGCGCCAGCAGCCGAGAGGGTTCCGGGACGGCCTTTGCAACTAATGAAAAACTGTTTTTT
- | TRBJ1-1 | TRBV5-6 | - | CASSPGPIGTEAFF | TGTGCCAGCAGCCCTGGGCCAATTGGAACTGAAGCTTTCTTT
- | TRBJ2-3 | TRBV20-1 | many | CSARDGRDTQYF | TGCAGTGCTAGAGATGGAAGGGATACGCAGTATTTT